The clone carrying this TCR beta chain has ten or more counts. Its antigen is currently unknown. This entry is derived from a study of T cell repertoires in cytomegalovirus infection. Study-wide context: Public TCR beta signature analysis indicated the presence of both CMV infection and matching HLA type. Overall study results and limits: Identification of carriers of CMV plus the relevant HLA was performed using cumulative public TCR beta family frequency. Dominating the ex vivo response were HLA-C-restricted CMV-specific TCR beta clonotypes.

The length of the CDR3 is 12 residues. Germline CDR1 and CDR2: SGHTA and FQGNSA. V was cut by 8 bases and J by 2 bases, with 10 bases left in between. In TCRdb, the reads were re-called with MiXCR into one record per CDR3 protein. The sample lists roughly 600,000 distinct CDR3 sequences, 24% occurring once. The chain links TRBV7-2 to TRBJ2-7, with D hard to call. The sequence came from a human donor in good health (CMV status not recorded). Some clones in this sample may be carry-over from other donors' samples. Input material: CD8+ T cells from PBMCs. The CDR3 sequence: CASGFGPYEQYF. CDR3 coding DNA: TGTGCCAGCGGGTTTGGCCCCTACGAGCAGTACTTC.